This T cell receptor (beta chain) emerged from a study of human T cells and chemical hapten exposure. Study-level background: TCR yields per sample varied mostly from small pooled library volume differences.

The sample holds many counts of this clonotype. Time point described: patch test 2, 6 weeks after DPC sensitization. Indicated treatment: therapeutic diphenylcyclopropenone sensitization with weekly scalp DPC. Germline CDR1 and CDR2: MDHEN and SYDVKM. The CDR3 spans 14 residues. V was shortened by 3 bases and J by 0 bases, with 9 bases between the two germline ends. In the library, unique molecular identifiers were attached to individual cDNA molecules. TCRdb reprocessed the RACE reads via MiXCR and lists one record per CDR3 protein. The sample lists some 350,000 distinct CDR3 sequences, roughly 6% occurring once.

Sequenced here: whole blood, sampled in connection with sensitization to the hapten diphenylcyclopropenone (DPC). This clonotype was sampled from a woman between 18 and 30 years old with alopecia areata. Some clones in this sample may be carry-over from other donors' samples. The rearrangement uses TRBV28 and TRBJ2-7; the D gene could be TRBD1 or TRBD2 (6 bases each). The CDR3 spells CASSFGGLSYEQYF. Here the CDR3 DNA reads TGTGCCAGCAGTTTTGGGGGGCTCTCCTACGAGCAGTACTTC.